The 20 T cell receptor beta chains presented below share a single source sample, sequenced in a study of breast tumors, draining lymph nodes, adjacent tissues (dated by TCRdb to between 2015 and 2016). The library was produced with multiplex PCR. The sequencer was an Illumina HiSeq 2000. Through fastp at Q25 and MiXCR, TCRdb rebuilt clones from the public reads, retaining in-frame beta chains. Rows are combined by CDR3 protein, so each entry shows the most common genes and DNA. The sample records approximately 63,000 distinct CDR3 sequences, less than 75% of which are singletons. The ten largest clones represent approximately 18% of the sample. The source material was breast tumor tissue. The receptors were sampled from a female donor with breast cancer. Some clones in this sample may be carry-over from other donors' samples.

This clonotype was found many times. The junction departs from the called germline gene at one end, perhaps through a read error. The chain uses TRBV20-1 and TRBJ2-5, with D unresolved. Looked up from germline, CDR1 is DFQATT and CDR2 is SNEGSKA (reference sequence). The CDR3 has 11 amino acids. The CDR3 bases are TGCAGTGGGCAGCACCAAGAGACCCAGTCCTTC. Encoded protein: CSGQHQETQSF.

V gene TRBV20-1 combines with J gene TRBJ1-4; tentative D call: TRBD1 (5 bases). The CDR3 consists of 12 residues. Germline V lookup: CDR1 DFQATT, CDR2 SNEGSKA (reference sequence). The CDR3 spells CRIDRDGEKLFF. DNA for the CDR3: TGCAGAATAGACCGGGACGGTGAAAAACTGTTTTTT.

This clonotype occurred a few times. The junction shows a germline mismatch at one end, possibly a read error. The chain carries TRBV5-4 and TRBJ2-5; the D is unclear. The CDR3 runs to 15 residues. The germline CDR1 and CDR2 sequences are SGHNT and YYREEE (reference sequence). The CDR3 DNA reads as TGTGCCAGCGGCTTTGACCGGGCCGATCAAGAGACCCAGTACTTC. This codes for CASGFDRADQETQYF.

This clonotype was seen at least ten times. The chain uses TRBV7-9 and TRBJ2-7, with a tentative D call TRBD2 (6 bases). The CDR3 sequence is 14 residues long. With 5 bases removed from V and 7 bases from J, the gap between germline ends came to 18 bases. Germline V gene lookup returns CDR1 SEHNR and CDR2 FQNEAQ (reference sequence). CDR3 sequence: CASSPWGDSREQYF. The DNA of the CDR3 is TGTGCCAGCAGCCCCTGGGGGGACTCCCGGGAGCAGTACTTC.

Concerning this clonotype itself: This could be a read error, since a much larger clone is one nucleotide away. This rearrangement joins TRBV20-1 to TRBJ2-1; TRBD1 matches 7 bases. CDR1 DFQATT and CDR2 SNEGSKA come from the germline V gene (reference sequence). CDR3 size: 14 residues. CDR3 bases: TGCAGTGCTGCGGACAGGAGAGGCTACACTGAGCAGTTCTTC. It codes for CSAADRRGYTEQFF.

This clonotype was picked up many times. The chain recombines TRBV5-6 with TRBJ2-7; D may correspond to TRBD1 or TRBD2 (5 bases each). Germline V gene sequence: CDR1 SGHDT, CDR2 YYEEEE. Trimming removed 5 bases from V and 0 bases from J, with 12 bases in between. This CDR3 has 14 amino acids. The CDR3 DNA is TGTGCCAGCAGGGAACGAGGGACCTCCTACGAGCAGTACTTC. Translation gives CASRERGTSYEQYF.

The CDR3, as DNA: TGTGCCAGCAGCTTAGCGGGGGACAACCAAGAGACCCAGTACTTC. It is translated as CASSLAGDNQETQYF. This chain links TRBV2 with TRBJ2-5, with 9 bases aligning to TRBD2. CDR1 is SNHLY, CDR2 FYNNEI, per germline. This CDR3 spans 15 amino acids. Unmatched junction bases numbered 5, after V lost 6 bases and J lost 0 bases.

This clonotype occurred a few times. The V gene is TRBV18, the J gene TRBJ1-1; D call uncertain. The CDR3 is 12 amino acids. V was cut by 1 base and J by 7 bases, with 7 bases left in between. Per the germline V gene, CDR1 is KGHSH and CDR2 is LQKENI. CDR3 loop: CASSPRRSEAFF. The CDR3, as DNA: TGTGCCAGCTCACCACGGAGGAGTGAAGCTTTCTTT.

This chain connects TRBV29-1 to TRBJ2-2, with a tentative D call TRBD1 (5 bases). The CDR3 is 13 residues long. Between the trimmed V and J ends, which lost 7 bases and 0 bases, there was a span of 9 bases. Germline V gene sequence: CDR1 SQVTM, CDR2 ANQGSEA. This chain's CDR3 is CSATRANTGELFF. The CDR3 bases are TGCAGCGCCACCAGGGCGAACACCGGGGAGCTGTTTTTT.

For this clonotype: One junction end disagrees with the germline gene, perhaps due to a read error. The chain links TRBV5-4 to TRBJ2-7, with 8 positions matching TRBD2. The CDR3 spans 17 residues. CDR1 is SGHNT and CDR2 is YYREEE in the germline V gene (reference sequence). CDR3 nucleotides: TGTGCCAGTAGCTTGGCCGGGACGCGGGGGGCGAAGTGCGAGCAGTACTTC. The encoded protein is CASSLAGTRGAKCEQYF.

The gene calls are TRBV7-8 and TRBJ2-3; maybe TRBD2 (6 bases). The CDR3 runs 14 residues. Germline values: CDR1 SGHVS, CDR2 FQNEAQ. The germline V and J ends were trimmed by 2 bases and 7 bases, with 13 bases remaining between them. In DNA, the CDR3 is TGTGCCAGCAGCTTATCACCGGGAGAACATACGCAGTATTTT. Translating gives CASSLSPGEHTQYF.

The V gene is TRBV6-5, the J gene TRBJ2-7, with unresolved D. The CDR3 runs 14 residues. Germline V lookup: CDR1 MNHEY, CDR2 SVGAGI. The ends were cut back, 6 bases at V and 0 bases at J, with 12 bases in the middle. CDR3 sequence (DNA): TGTGCCAGCAGGCTTGACTTAGGCTCCTACGAGCAGTACTTC. The encoded protein is CASRLDLGSYEQYF.

This sequence joins TRBV28 and TRBJ2-7; 8 bases agree with TRBD2. Germline V gene lookup returns CDR1 MDHEN and CDR2 SYDVKM. The CDR3 extends over 15 amino acids. Trimming took 4 bases from V and 0 from J; bases not matched to a gene: 5. This CDR3 is CASSSAGGGSYEQYF. The CDR3 DNA follows: TGTGCCAGCAGTTCCGCGGGAGGTGGCTCCTACGAGCAGTACTTC.

This chain joins TRBV14 and TRBJ2-7; D is unresolved. V was shortened by 8 bases and J by 8 bases, with 16 bases between the two germline ends. The germline V gene encodes CDR1 SGHDN and CDR2 FVKESK. CDR3 size: 12 residues. CDR3 nucleotides: TGTGCCAGCGGCGTACTAACGTCCCAGCAGTACTTC. This codes for CASGVLTSQQYF. Variable domain in full (rest from reference TRBV14 and TRBJ2-7): EAGVTQFPSHSVIEKGQTVTLRCDPISGHDNLYWYRRVMGKEIKFLLHFVKESKQDESGMPNNRFLAERTGGTYSTLKVQPAELEDSGVYFCASGVLTSQQYFGPGTRLTVT.

The V and J genes are TRBV13 and TRBJ1-2; TRBD1 might be the D (6 bases). Trimming removed 4 bases at V and 7 bases at J, with 16 bases between. The CDR3 spans 14 residues. CDR1 and CDR2 from the germline V gene are PRHDT and FYEKMQ (reference sequence). The chain's CDR3 is CASSSGAGLGGYTF. The CDR3 region has the DNA TGTGCCAGCAGCTCGGGGGCAGGGTTGGGTGGCTACACCTTC.

Details on this clonotype: This CDR3 fails to terminate in the conserved phenylalanine or tryptophan, so it likely reflects a read error. The rearrangement joins TRBV5-4 to TRBJ2-1; D is unclear. Trimming shortened V by 0 bases and J by 3 bases, and 4 bases separated the two germline ends. Germline lookup yields CDR1 SGHNT and CDR2 YYREEE (reference sequence). This CDR3 region has 13 residues. The CDR3 here is CASSLDSYNEQFC. The DNA for the CDR3 is TGTGCCAGCAGCTTGGATAGCTACAATGAGCAGTTCTGC.

Concerning this clonotype itself: Without the conserved terminal phenylalanine or tryptophan, this CDR3 likely stems from a read error. The rearrangement joins TRBV19 to TRBJ2-1; 7 bases agree with TRBD2. The CDR3 consists of 16 residues. CDR1 and CDR2 from the germline V gene are LNHDA and SQIVND (reference sequence). Here the CDR3 reads CASTGAGGSSYNQQFS. As DNA, the CDR3 is TGTGCCAGTACCGGTGCAGGCGGGAGCTCCTACAATCAGCAGTTCTCC.

This clonotype was seen ten or more times. The chain combines TRBV6-1 with TRBJ1-2; a possible D gene is TRBD1 (6 bases). The length of the CDR3 is 13 residues. CDR1 is MNHNS, CDR2 SASEGT, per germline. The V and J ends lost 6 bases and 4 bases respectively, with 12 bases between them. The DNA of the CDR3 is TGTGCCAGCAGGGACAGAATTCTCTATGGCTACACCTTC. It yields the protein CASRDRILYGYTF.

CDR3 bases: TGTGCCAGCATGTTGGGGGGGAGCTCCTACAATGAGCAGTTCTTC. The encoded protein is CASMLGGSSYNEQFF. V is TRBV7-8 and J is TRBJ2-1; 7 positions agree with TRBD2. Per the germline V gene, CDR1 is SGHVS and CDR2 is FQNEAQ. The CDR3 consists of 15 residues. With V trimmed by 7 bases and J by 0 bases, 6 bases remained unmatched.

This clonotype was found many times. The genes are TRBV7-9 and TRBJ2-1; 8 nucleotides line up with TRBD1. Germline V gene data show CDR1 as SEHNR and CDR2 as FQNEAQ (reference sequence). CDR3 size: 17 residues. The V segment lost 2 bases and the J segment 7 bases; nucleotides outside the gene matches: 13. CDR3 in amino acids: CASSLLGQGAFWNEQFF. The DNA of the CDR3 is TGTGCCAGCAGCTTACTCGGGCAGGGGGCTTTCTGGAATGAGCAGTTCTTC.